The rows below give T cell receptor beta chains drawn from one sample of a study of early T cells in non-severe SARS-CoV-2 infection. TCRdb re-called the 5' RACE reads through MiXCR, storing one row per CDR3 protein. The sample has some 70,000 distinct CDR3 sequences; approximately 9.2% are singletons. Sequenced sample: whole blood. The receptors derive from an adult who was a healthcare worker with PCR-confirmed SARS-CoV-2 infection or an uninfected control (not recorded which). CDR3s include the opening cysteine and the closing phenylalanine or tryptophan. D genes are given only for firm matches. Some rows mark clone size as missing; the rest say once, few, many or name a class of expanded clone.

CDR3: CASSTGQGAGRPQHF; DNA: TGTGCCAGCAGTACCGGACAGGGAGCGGGTCGACCCCAGCATTTT; size: .; J: TRBJ1-5; V: TRBV6-5; D: TRBD1
CDR3: CASSYLAGETQYF; DNA: TGTGCCAGCAGTTACTTGGCGGGAGAGACCCAGTACTTC; size: few; J: TRBJ2-5; V: TRBV6-5; D: .
CDR3: CASSQTPGTSGTDTQYF; DNA: TGCGCCAGCAGCCAAACTCCCGGGACTAGCGGCACAGATACGCAGTATTTT; size: few; J: TRBJ2-3; V: TRBV4-1; D: TRBD2
CDR3: CASRPSGGRAEELFF; DNA: TGTGCCAGCAGGCCGTCTGGCGGGAGGGCGGAGGAGCTGTTTTTT; size: .; J: TRBJ2-2; V: TRBV5-5; D: TRBD2
CDR3: CASSYARSPNQPQHF; DNA: TGTGCCAGCAGTTACGCCAGGTCCCCTAATCAGCCCCAGCATTTT; size: few; J: TRBJ1-5; V: TRBV6-6; D: .
CDR3: CASSPIAGGLYEQYF; DNA: TGTGCCAGCAGTCCCATAGCGGGAGGGCTCTACGAGCAGTACTTC; size: many; J: TRBJ2-7; V: TRBV6-5; D: TRBD2
CDR3: CSGAREKQLFF; DNA: TGCAGCGGGGCCAGGGAGAAACAACTGTTTTTT; size: many; J: TRBJ1-4; V: TRBV29-1; D: .
CDR3: CASSGTEKLSYEQYF; DNA: TGTGCCAGCAGTGGCACAGAAAAACTCTCCTACGAGCAGTACTTC; size: few; J: TRBJ2-7; V: TRBV25-1; D: .
CDR3: CASSSQRGIYEQYF; DNA: TGCGCCAGCAGCTCTCAACGAGGAATCTACGAGCAGTACTTC; size: .; J: TRBJ2-7; V: TRBV5-1; D: .
CDR3: CASSLGATDSNQPQHF; DNA: TGTGCCAGCAGCTTAGGGGCGACGGATAGCAATCAGCCCCAGCATTTT; size: many; J: TRBJ1-5; V: TRBV7-2; D: .
CDR3: CASSLAVLSSYEQYF; DNA: TGCGCCAGCAGCTTGGCCGTCCTCAGCTCCTACGAGCAGTACTTC; size: few; J: TRBJ2-7; V: TRBV5-1; D: .
CDR3: CASSVLGTVNTEAFF; DNA: TGTGCCAGCAGTGTATTAGGGACGGTGAACACTGAAGCTTTCTTT; size: few; J: TRBJ1-1; V: TRBV2; D: .
CDR3: CASSLTRDVSSGANVLTF; DNA: TGCGCCAGCAGCTTGACCCGGGACGTAAGCTCTGGGGCCAACGTCCTGACTTTC; size: many; J: TRBJ2-6; V: TRBV5-1; D: .
CDR3: CAISESEENYEQYF; DNA: TGTGCCATCAGTGAGTCCGAGGAAAACTACGAGCAGTACTTC; size: few; J: TRBJ2-7; V: TRBV10-3; D: .
CDR3: CASSFTKNNEQFF; DNA: TGTGCCAGCAGCTTCACGAAAAACAATGAGCAGTTCTTC; size: .; J: TRBJ2-1; V: TRBV7-2; D: .
CDR3: CASSPRVGEQFF; DNA: TGTGCCAGCAGTCCTAGGGTTGGTGAGCAGTTCTTC; size: .; J: TRBJ2-1; V: TRBV6-2/TRBV6-3; D: .
CDR3: CASSQEPGTGGVDEQFF; DNA: TGTGCCAGCAGCCAAGAGCCAGGGACAGGGGGCGTCGATGAGCAGTTCTTC; size: .; J: TRBJ2-1; V: TRBV3-1; D: TRBD1
CDR3: CASRGQGFGEQYF; DNA: TGTGCCAGCAGGGGACAGGGGTTCGGCGAGCAGTACTTC; size: many; J: TRBJ2-7; V: TRBV2; D: TRBD1
CDR3: CSVVLAVRAGGYTF; DNA: TGCAGCGTTGTCCTCGCCGTTCGGGCAGGCGGCTACACCTTC; size: many; J: TRBJ1-2; V: TRBV29-1; D: .
CDR3: CASRRGTDTQYF; DNA: TGTGCCAGCAGACGAGGGACAGATACGCAGTATTTT; size: many; J: TRBJ2-3; V: TRBV12-3/TRBV12-4; D: .
CDR3: CASSLVQGVTDTQYF; DNA: TGTGCCAGCAGCTTGGTGCAGGGGGTCACAGATACGCAGTATTTT; size: few; J: TRBJ2-3; V: TRBV5-4; D: TRBD1
CDR3: CAWSPPGTGPYEQYF; DNA: TGTGCCTGGAGTCCCCCCGGGACAGGGCCCTACGAGCAGTACTTC; size: .; J: TRBJ2-7; V: TRBV30; D: TRBD1
CDR3: CASSLMNLNTGELFF; DNA: TGCGCCAGCAGCTTGATGAACCTGAACACCGGGGAGCTGTTTTTT; size: few; J: TRBJ2-2; V: TRBV5-1; D: .
CDR3: CSVGDRLYEQYF; DNA: TGCAGCGTTGGGGACAGGCTCTACGAGCAGTACTTC; size: many; J: TRBJ2-7; V: TRBV29-1; D: TRBD1
CDR3: CASSSGSSETQYF; DNA: TGTGCCAGCAGCTCCGGGAGTTCAGAGACCCAGTACTTC; size: many; J: TRBJ2-5; V: TRBV13; D: .
CDR3: CASSDGESSYNEQFF; DNA: TGTGCCAGCAGTGACGGGGAGAGCTCCTACAATGAGCAGTTCTTC; size: many; J: TRBJ2-1; V: TRBV6-4; D: .
CDR3: CASSLAGGQVETQYF; DNA: TGTGCCAGCAGCTTAGCTGGGGGACAGGTGGAGACCCAGTACTTC; size: many; J: TRBJ2-5; V: TRBV7-9; D: TRBD1
CDR3: CSARFLGRPREQYF; DNA: TGCAGTGCTAGATTCCTCGGACGCCCACGTGAGCAGTACTTC; size: few; J: TRBJ2-7; V: TRBV20-1; D: .
CDR3: CASSLGAGPGELFF; DNA: TGTGCCAGCAGTTTAGGAGCGGGCCCCGGGGAGCTGTTTTTT; size: few; J: TRBJ2-2; V: TRBV12-3/TRBV12-4; D: .
CDR3: CASPSGRVTYEQYF; DNA: TGCGCCAGCCCCAGTGGAAGGGTAACCTACGAGCAGTACTTC; size: many; J: TRBJ2-7; V: TRBV23-1; D: .
CDR3: CAAGQNTGELFF; DNA: TGTGCCGCGGGACAGAACACCGGGGAGCTGTTTTTT; size: .; J: TRBJ2-2; V: TRBV19; D: .
CDR3: CSVELGQGADTQYF; DNA: TGCAGCGTTGAATTAGGTCAGGGGGCAGATACGCAGTATTTT; size: .; J: TRBJ2-3; V: TRBV29-1; D: TRBD1
CDR3: CSVLGTDTGETQYF; DNA: TGCAGCGTTCTTGGGACAGATACTGGGGAGACCCAGTACTTC; size: .; J: TRBJ2-5; V: TRBV29-1; D: TRBD1
CDR3: CASILGGGSYGYTF; DNA: TGTGCCAGCATCTTAGGTGGGGGTAGCTATGGCTACACCTTC; size: many; J: TRBJ1-2; V: TRBV12-3/TRBV12-4; D: .
CDR3: CSAVPGLAGAGGRNEQFF; DNA: TGCAGCGCGGTCCCTGGGCTAGCGGGAGCGGGAGGAAGAAATGAGCAGTTCTTC; size: few; J: TRBJ2-1; V: TRBV29-1; D: TRBD2
CDR3: CASSKAGSSYEQYF; DNA: TGTGCCAGCAGTAAGGCGGGGAGCTCCTACGAGCAGTACTTC; size: many; J: TRBJ2-7; V: TRBV6-6; D: .
CDR3: CASSFQSGTASTDTQYF; DNA: TGTGCCAGCAGCTTCCAATCCGGGACAGCATCAACAGATACGCAGTATTTT; size: .; J: TRBJ2-3; V: TRBV7-3; D: TRBD1
CDR3: CASSTRGASETQYF; DNA: TGTGCCAGCAGCACTCGAGGGGCCTCAGAGACCCAGTACTTC; size: .; J: TRBJ2-5; V: TRBV2; D: .
CDR3: CSARDEKPYGYTF; DNA: TGCAGTGCTAGAGATGAGAAGCCGTATGGCTACACCTTC; size: .; J: TRBJ1-2; V: TRBV20-1; D: .
CDR3: CASSDLRLNPYEQYF; DNA: TGTGCCAGCAGCGATCTTCGGCTAAATCCCTACGAGCAGTACTTC; size: few; J: TRBJ2-7; V: TRBV11-2; D: .
CDR3: CASSIVRTGPGELFF; DNA: TGTGCCAGTAGTATAGTCCGGACAGGGCCCGGGGAGCTGTTTTTT; size: .; J: TRBJ2-2; V: TRBV19; D: TRBD1
CDR3: CASSAGPAVDTQYF; DNA: TGTGCCAGCAGCGCGGGCCCCGCGGTAGATACGCAGTATTTT; size: many; J: TRBJ2-3; V: TRBV9; D: .
CDR3: CASSLGPGKHF; DNA: TGTGCCAGCAGTTTGGGGCCAGGGAAGCACTTC; size: many; J: TRBJ2-7; V: TRBV12-3/TRBV12-4; D: .
CDR3: CASSTRGTEAFF; DNA: TGTGCCAGCAGTACCAGGGGCACTGAAGCTTTCTTT; size: few; J: TRBJ1-1; V: TRBV11-2; D: .
CDR3: CASSDGASGYNEQFF; DNA: TGCGCCAGCAGTGACGGGGCTAGCGGATACAATGAGCAGTTCTTC; size: .; J: TRBJ2-1; V: TRBV10-1; D: TRBD2
CDR3: CASSLGQGAMDEQFF; DNA: TGTGCCAGCAGTTTAGGACAGGGGGCTATGGATGAGCAGTTCTTC; size: many; J: TRBJ2-1; V: TRBV28; D: TRBD1
CDR3: CASSLEFAYQETQYF; DNA: TGTGCCAGCAGCTTAGAGTTTGCCTACCAAGAGACCCAGTACTTC; size: .; J: TRBJ2-5; V: TRBV7-6; D: .
CDR3: CASSLAGRDGELFF; DNA: TGTGCCAGCAGCTTAGCGGGGCGAGACGGGGAGCTGTTTTTT; size: few; J: TRBJ2-2; V: TRBV7-9; D: .
CDR3: CASGLDRQPEAFF; DNA: TGTGCTAGTGGTCTCGACAGACAACCCGAAGCTTTCTTT; size: many; J: TRBJ1-1; V: TRBV12-5; D: .
CDR3: CASSGTGNGYTF; DNA: TGTGCCAGCAGTGGGACAGGGAATGGCTACACCTTC; size: .; J: TRBJ1-2; V: TRBV6-6; D: TRBD1
CDR3: CASTRTLARTDTQYF; DNA: TGTGCCAGCACCCGGACCCTAGCCCGCACAGATACGCAGTATTTT; size: few; J: TRBJ2-3; V: TRBV12-3/TRBV12-4; D: .
CDR3: CSVDRGYNEQFF; DNA: TGCAGCGTTGACAGGGGGTACAATGAGCAGTTCTTC; size: many; J: TRBJ2-1; V: TRBV29-1; D: TRBD1
CDR3: CASSRQGMFNEQFF; DNA: TGTGCCAGCAGTCGACAGGGAATGTTCAATGAGCAGTTCTTC; size: .; J: TRBJ2-1; V: TRBV14; D: TRBD1
CDR3: CASSPGAPLEILNNEQFF; DNA: TGTGCCAGCAGTCCAGGGGCGCCGTTAGAGATTCTCAACAATGAGCAGTTCTTC; size: .; J: TRBJ2-1; V: TRBV6-1; D: .
CDR3: CASRIGQGARNEQFF; DNA: TGTGCCAGCAGAATAGGACAGGGGGCCAGGAATGAGCAGTTCTTC; size: .; J: TRBJ2-1; V: TRBV6-5; D: TRBD1
CDR3: CSARDGTRDNNSPLHF; DNA: TGCAGTGCTAGAGATGGAACCCGGGACAATAATTCACCCCTCCACTTT; size: many; J: TRBJ1-6; V: TRBV20-1; D: .
CDR3: CASSQSRGTANTGELFF; DNA: TGCGCCAGCAGTCAATCCCGCGGAACCGCGAACACCGGGGAGCTGTTTTTT; size: many; J: TRBJ2-2; V: TRBV23-1; D: .
CDR3: CASSARLAGGTGELFF; DNA: TGTGCCAGCAGTGCACGACTAGCGGGGGGCACCGGGGAGCTGTTTTTT; size: few; J: TRBJ2-2; V: TRBV6-1; D: TRBD2